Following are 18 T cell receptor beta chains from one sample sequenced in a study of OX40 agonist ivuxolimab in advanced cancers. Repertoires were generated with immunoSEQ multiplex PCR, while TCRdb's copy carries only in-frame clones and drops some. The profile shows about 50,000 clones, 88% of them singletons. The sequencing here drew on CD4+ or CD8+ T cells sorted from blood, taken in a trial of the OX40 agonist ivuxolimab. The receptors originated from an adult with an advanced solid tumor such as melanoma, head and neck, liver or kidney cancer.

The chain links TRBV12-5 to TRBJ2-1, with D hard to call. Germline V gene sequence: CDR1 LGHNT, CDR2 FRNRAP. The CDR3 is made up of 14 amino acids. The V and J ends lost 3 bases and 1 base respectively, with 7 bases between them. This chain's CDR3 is CASGFGESYNEQFF. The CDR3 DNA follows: TGTGCTAGTGGTTTCGGCGAATCCTACAATGAGCAGTTCTTC.

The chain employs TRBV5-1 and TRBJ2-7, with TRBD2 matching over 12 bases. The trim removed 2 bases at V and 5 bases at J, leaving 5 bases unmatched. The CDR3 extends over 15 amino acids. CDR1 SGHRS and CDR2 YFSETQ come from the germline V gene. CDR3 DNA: TGCGCCAGCAGCTTCCGACTAGCGGGAGTTCACGAGCAGTACTTC. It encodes CASSFRLAGVHEQYF.

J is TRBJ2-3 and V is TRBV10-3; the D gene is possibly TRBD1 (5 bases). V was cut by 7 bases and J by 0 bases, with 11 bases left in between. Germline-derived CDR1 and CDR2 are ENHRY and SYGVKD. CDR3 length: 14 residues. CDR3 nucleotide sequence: TGTGCCATCAAAGGGGCCTTTAGCACAGATACGCAGTATTTT. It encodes CAIKGAFSTDTQYF.

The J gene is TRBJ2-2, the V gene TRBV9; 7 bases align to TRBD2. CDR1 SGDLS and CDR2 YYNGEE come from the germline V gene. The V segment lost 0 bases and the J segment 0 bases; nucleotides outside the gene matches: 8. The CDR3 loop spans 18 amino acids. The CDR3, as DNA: TGTGCCAGCAGCGTAGGTCTAGCGGCCCACTCGAACACCGGGGAGCTGTTTTTT. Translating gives CASSVGLAAHSNTGELFF. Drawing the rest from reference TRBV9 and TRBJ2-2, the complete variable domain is DSGVTQTPKHLITATGQRVTLRCSPRSGDLSVYWYQQSLDQGLQFLIQYYNGEERAKGNILERFSAQQFPDLHSELNLSSLELGDSALYFCASSVGLAAHSNTGELFFGEGSRLTVL.

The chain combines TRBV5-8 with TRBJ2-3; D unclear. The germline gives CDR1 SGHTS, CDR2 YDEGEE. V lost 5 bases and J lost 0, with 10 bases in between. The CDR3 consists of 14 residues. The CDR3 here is CASRPGASTDTQYF. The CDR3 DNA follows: TGTGCCAGCAGACCGGGTGCTAGCACAGATACGCAGTATTTT. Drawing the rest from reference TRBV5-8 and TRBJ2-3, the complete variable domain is EAGVTQSPTHLIKTRGQQATLRCSPISGHTSVYWYQQALGLGLQFLLWYDEGEERNRGNFPPRFSGRQFPNYSSELNVNALELEDSALYLCASRPGASTDTQYFGPGTRLTVL.

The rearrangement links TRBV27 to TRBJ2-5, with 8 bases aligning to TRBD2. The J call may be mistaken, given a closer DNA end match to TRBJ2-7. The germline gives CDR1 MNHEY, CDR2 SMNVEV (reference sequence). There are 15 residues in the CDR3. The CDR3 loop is CASSLFSGRDNEQYF. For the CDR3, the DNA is TGTGCCAGCAGTTTATTCAGCGGGAGAGATAACGAGCAGTACTTC.

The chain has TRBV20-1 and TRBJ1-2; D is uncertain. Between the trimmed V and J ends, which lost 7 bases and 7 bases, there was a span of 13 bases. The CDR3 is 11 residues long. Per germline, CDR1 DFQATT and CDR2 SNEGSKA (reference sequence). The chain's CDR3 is CSGDDPGGYTF. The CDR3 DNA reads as TGCAGTGGAGACGACCCGGGTGGCTACACCTTC.

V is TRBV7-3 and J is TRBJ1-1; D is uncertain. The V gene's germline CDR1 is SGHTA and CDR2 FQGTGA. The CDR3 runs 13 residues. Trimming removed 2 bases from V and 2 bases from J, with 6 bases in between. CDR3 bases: TGTGCCAGCAGCTTATCAGGTAACACTGAAGCTTTCTTT. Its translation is CASSLSGNTEAFF.

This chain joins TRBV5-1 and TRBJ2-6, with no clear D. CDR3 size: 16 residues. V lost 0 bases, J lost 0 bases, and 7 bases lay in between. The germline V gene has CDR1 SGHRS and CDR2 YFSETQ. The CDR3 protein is CASSLGQSSGANVLTF. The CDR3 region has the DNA TGCGCCAGCAGCTTGGGACAAAGCTCTGGGGCCAACGTCCTGACTTTC.

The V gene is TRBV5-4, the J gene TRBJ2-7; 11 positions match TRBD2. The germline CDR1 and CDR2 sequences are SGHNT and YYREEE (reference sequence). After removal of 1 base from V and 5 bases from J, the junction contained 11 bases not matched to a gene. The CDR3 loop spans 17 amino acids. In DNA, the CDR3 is TGTGCCAGCAGCTTGAAACTAGCGGGAGTAGGGATAAACGAGCAGTACTTC. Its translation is CASSLKLAGVGINEQYF.

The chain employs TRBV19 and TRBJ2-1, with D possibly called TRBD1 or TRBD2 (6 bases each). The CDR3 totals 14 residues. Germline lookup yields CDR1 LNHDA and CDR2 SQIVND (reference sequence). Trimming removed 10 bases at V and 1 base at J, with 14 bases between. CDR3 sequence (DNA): TGTGCCACTCAAAGGGGGGCGTCCTACAATGAGCAGTTCTTC. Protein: CATQRGASYNEQFF.

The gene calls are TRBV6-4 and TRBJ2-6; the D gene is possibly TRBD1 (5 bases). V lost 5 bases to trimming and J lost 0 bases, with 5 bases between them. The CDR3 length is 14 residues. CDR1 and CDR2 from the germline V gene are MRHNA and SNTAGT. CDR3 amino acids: CASSQGSGANVLTF. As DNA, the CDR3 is TGTGCCAGCAGTCAGGGCTCTGGGGCCAACGTCCTGACTTTC.

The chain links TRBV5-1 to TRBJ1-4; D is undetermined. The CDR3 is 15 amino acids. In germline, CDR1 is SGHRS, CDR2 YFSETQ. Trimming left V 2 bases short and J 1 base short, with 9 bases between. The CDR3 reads CASSFSPETNEKLFF. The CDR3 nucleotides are TGCGCCAGCAGCTTTAGTCCCGAAACTAATGAAAAACTGTTTTTT.

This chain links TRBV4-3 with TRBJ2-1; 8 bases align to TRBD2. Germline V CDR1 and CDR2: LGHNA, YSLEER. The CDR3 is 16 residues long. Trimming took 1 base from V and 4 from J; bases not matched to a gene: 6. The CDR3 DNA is TGCGCCAGCAGCCAAGCCATAGCGGGGCAGTACAATGAGCAGTTCTTC. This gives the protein CASSQAIAGQYNEQFF.

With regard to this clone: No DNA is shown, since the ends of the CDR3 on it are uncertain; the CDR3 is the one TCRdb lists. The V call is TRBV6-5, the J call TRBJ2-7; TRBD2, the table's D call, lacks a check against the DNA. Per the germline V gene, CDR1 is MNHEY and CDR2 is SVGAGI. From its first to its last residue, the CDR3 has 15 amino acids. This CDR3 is CASSTSTSGRAEQYF.

In nucleotides, the CDR3 is TGTGCCAGCAGCTCAATGAGATTGGACGAGCAGTACTTC. Translation: CASSSMRLDEQYF. The chain employs TRBV5-4 and TRBJ2-7; no clear D. V was pared by 3 bases and J by 5 bases, with 12 bases between. Germline V gene lookup returns CDR1 SGHNT and CDR2 YYREEE (reference sequence). The CDR3 is made up of 13 amino acids.

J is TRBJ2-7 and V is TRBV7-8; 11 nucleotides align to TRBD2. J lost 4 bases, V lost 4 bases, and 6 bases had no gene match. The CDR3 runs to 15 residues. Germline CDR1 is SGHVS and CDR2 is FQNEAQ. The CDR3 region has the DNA TGTGCCAGCAGCTCCCCTAGCGGGAGGACGTACGAGCAGTACTTC. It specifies CASSSPSGRTYEQYF.

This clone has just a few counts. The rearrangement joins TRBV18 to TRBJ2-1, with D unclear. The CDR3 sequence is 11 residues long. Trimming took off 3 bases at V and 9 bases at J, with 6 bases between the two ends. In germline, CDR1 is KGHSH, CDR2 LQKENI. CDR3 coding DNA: TGTGCCAGCTCACCCCTAGGTGAGCAGTTCTTC. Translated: CASSPLGEQFF.